The sample holds a few counts of the clone carrying this T cell receptor beta chain. What it binds is unknown. One entry per CDR3 protein results from TCRdb running MiXCR on the 5' RACE reads. Seen here are some 120,000 distinct CDR3 sequences, roughly 9% observed once, and the top ten hold almost 40%. Germline V lookup: CDR1 MNHEY, CDR2 SVGEGT. With 3 bases clipped from V and 2 bases from J, the junction kept 4 bases outside the gene matches. The CDR3 sequence is 16 residues long. The data were obtained in a study of T cells after yellow fever vaccination. The wider study: Libraries from low-cell-number fractions were prepared with the SMART-Seq v4 Ultra Low Input RNA kit. Study conclusions and caveats: The appearance of a small share of clonotypes in both CD4 and CD8 compartments was observed.

The sample here was CD8+ T cells sorted from PBMCs, taken on the day of the yellow fever booster vaccination. The sequence was obtained from a man between 18 and 29 years old who received the YFV17D yellow fever vaccine. The V gene is TRBV6-2 or TRBV6-3, the J gene TRBJ2-3, with TRBD2 matching 11 bases. The CDR3 reads CASSYTSGGLTDTQYF. CDR3 DNA sequence: TGTGCCAGCAGTTATACTAGCGGGGGTCTCACAGATACGCAGTATTTT.